In this sample, the clone carrying this T cell receptor beta chain turned up a few times. With 0 bases clipped from V and 5 bases from J, the junction kept 9 bases outside the gene matches. The CDR3 runs to 15 residues. The germline V gene encodes CDR1 DFQATT and CDR2 SNEGSKA (reference sequence). The data stem from a study of CD8 T cells in ankylosing spondylitis. For TCR beta, libraries came from quantitative 5'-RACE with molecular barcodes. One entry per CDR3 protein, called by TCRdb with MiXCR from the 5' RACE reads. The sample has some 240,000 distinct CDR3 sequences, 15% to 20% seen once. The sequence derives from a male donor with ankylosing spondylitis or in good health (not recorded which). J is TRBJ2-7 and V is TRBV20-1, with 8 bases that match TRBD2. The sample consisted of blood, either unsorted or a sorted T cell fraction (not recorded which). The CDR3 nucleotides are TGCAGTGCTAGAGATTTGGCGGGAGGCGCCCACGAGCAGTACTTC. Amino acids: CSARDLAGGAHEQYF.